The 3 T cell receptor beta chains below come from one sample, sequenced in a study of blood T cell repertoires in COVID-19. TCRdb's table, derived via immunoSEQ multiplex PCR, lists solely in-frame clones and lacks some. In the table there are a few hundred thousand clones, over 75% of which are singletons. Sample: peripheral blood. These receptor sequences come from a human donor in a cohort sampled during active COVID-19.

The genes are TRBV11-2 and TRBJ2-1; D not certain. Germline assignment: CDR1 SGHAT and CDR2 FQNNGV. CDR3 size: 13 residues. Trimming removed 2 bases from V and 0 bases from J, with 2 bases in between. The CDR3 loop is CASSLYSYNEQFF. CDR3 nucleotide sequence: TGTGCCAGCAGCTTATACTCCTACAATGAGCAGTTCTTC.

The rearrangement joins TRBV5-1 to TRBJ2-7, with 14 bases identical to TRBD2. The CDR3 sequence is 17 residues long. Trimming cost V 0 bases and J 3 bases; bases outside gene matches: 5. CDR1 and CDR2 from the germline V gene are SGHRS and YFSETQ. CDR3 nucleotide sequence: TGCGCCAGCAGCTTGGGGACTAGCGGGAGGAGGGGCTACGAGCAGTACTTC. Its protein is CASSLGTSGRRGYEQYF.

The rearrangement links TRBV5-5 to TRBJ1-2; D ambiguous. Per the germline V gene, CDR1 is SGHKS and CDR2 is YYEKEE (reference sequence). The V end lost 5 bases, the J end lost 0 bases, and 14 bases lay between the germline ends. The CDR3 runs 15 residues. The CDR3 loop is CASRPPTRPNYGYTF. The DNA of the CDR3 is TGTGCCAGCAGACCCCCGACACGGCCTAACTATGGCTACACCTTC.